This T cell receptor beta chain was recovered during a study of shared clonotypes between healthy human individuals. This table comes from immunoSEQ multiplex PCR, and its TCRdb copy is limited to in-frame clones, with some not included. The table shows approximately 2,300,000 clones, with around 93% occurring only once. Sample: naive CD4+ T cells from PBMCs. Subset reported: CD45RA+ positively selected. This sequence was found in a man aged 18 to 29 in good health. Some clones in this sample may be carry-over from other donors' samples.

The CDR3 nucleotides read TGTGCCAGCAGCGGACAGGCAGGGGGGACTAGGCAAATGTCCCAGCATTTT. Translated: CASSGQAGGTRQMSQHF. The V gene is TRBV2, the J gene TRBJ1-5; 7 bases match TRBD1. The junction had 22 bases not matched to a gene; V was cut back by 6 bases and J by 11 bases. CDR1 is SNHLY, CDR2 FYNNEI, per germline. This CDR3 contains 17 residues.